This T cell receptor (beta chain) is from a study of blood T cells in healthy people across ages. At the level of the study: About one barcoded beta molecule per two T cells came from capture by template switching.

Germline trimming cut 2 bases from V and 9 bases from J; bases unmatched to any gene: 3. The CDR3 is 13 residues long. CDR1 DFQATT and CDR2 SNEGSKA come from the germline V gene (reference sequence). Per sample, no less than 6 micrograms of total RNA were extracted. With a J-beta primer mix and a sample-barcoded 5' primer, a second PCR ran roughly 7 to 11 cycles. MiXCR, applied by TCRdb to the 5' RACE reads, yields one record per CDR3 protein. The sample has approximately 490,000 distinct CDR3 sequences, around 24% seen once. A further study also used this sample, focusing on T cells of mothers and their children. That paper adds: Material was donated by three healthy Caucasian mothers and their six children.

The chain uses TRBV20-1 and TRBJ2-3; 12 nucleotides match TRBD2. The sequencing input was blood. This clonotype was sampled from a boy between 10 and 17 years old in good health. DNA of the CDR3: TGCAGTGCTAGACCTAGCGGGAGGGGGACGCAGTATTTT. It specifies CSARPSGRGTQYF.